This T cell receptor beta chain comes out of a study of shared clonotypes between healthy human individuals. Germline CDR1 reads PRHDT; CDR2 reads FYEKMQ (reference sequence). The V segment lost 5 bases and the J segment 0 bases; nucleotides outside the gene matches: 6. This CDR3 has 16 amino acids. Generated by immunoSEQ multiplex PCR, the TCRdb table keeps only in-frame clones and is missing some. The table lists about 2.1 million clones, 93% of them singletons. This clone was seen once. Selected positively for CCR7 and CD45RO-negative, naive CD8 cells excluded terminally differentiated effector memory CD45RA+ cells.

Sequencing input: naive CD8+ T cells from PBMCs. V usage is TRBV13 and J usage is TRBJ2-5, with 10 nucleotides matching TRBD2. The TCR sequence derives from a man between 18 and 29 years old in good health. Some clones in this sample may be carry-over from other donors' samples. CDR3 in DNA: TGTGCCAGCAGCGACAGCGGGAGGGAGTACCAAGAGACCCAGTACTTC. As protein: CASSDSGREYQETQYF.